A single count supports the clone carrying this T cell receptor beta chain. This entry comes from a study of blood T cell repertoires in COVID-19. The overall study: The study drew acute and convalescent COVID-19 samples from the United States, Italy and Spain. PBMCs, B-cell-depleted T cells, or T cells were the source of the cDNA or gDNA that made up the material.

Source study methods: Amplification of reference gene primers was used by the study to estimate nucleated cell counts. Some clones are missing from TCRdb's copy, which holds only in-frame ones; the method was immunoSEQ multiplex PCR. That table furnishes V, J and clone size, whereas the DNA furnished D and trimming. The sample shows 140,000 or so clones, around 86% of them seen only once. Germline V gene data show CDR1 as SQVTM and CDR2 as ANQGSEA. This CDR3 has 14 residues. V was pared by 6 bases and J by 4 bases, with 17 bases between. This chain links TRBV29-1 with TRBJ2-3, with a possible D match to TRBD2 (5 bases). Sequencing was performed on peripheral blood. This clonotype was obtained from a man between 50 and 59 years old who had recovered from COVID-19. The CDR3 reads CSVAQGSGADTQYF. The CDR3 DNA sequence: TGCAGCGTCGCCCAAGGAAGCGGCGCAGATACGCAGTATTTT.